The following is a TCR beta chain sequence with its context. This clone was observed once. Its antigen is still unknown. No quality values exist for individual bases; no much larger clone is one base distant. For sequencing of the TCRbeta CDR3 region, genomic DNA was extracted from the sorted cells. TCRbeta CDR3 regions were sequenced using the immunoSEQ Assay. TCRdb's version of the immuneACCESS table is confined to in-frame rearrangements and falls short of the full clone set. An unresolved V gene accounts for under half of the shortfall where checked; the remainder is of unknown origin. The sample table records 90,000 to 120,000 clones; about 91% of these occur just once. The ten biggest clones cover about 1.2% of the sample. Patients with a history of autoimmune disease or receiving systemic immunosuppression were excluded from the trial. Peripheral blood for TCR sequencing was collected from all dose cohorts at baseline, on cycle 4 day 1, and on cycle 7 day 1. The samples were drawn from a first-in-human, open-label, multicenter phase I dose-escalation trial of ivuxolimab. Adults with locally advanced or metastatic melanoma, renal cell, hepatocellular, or head and neck squamous cell carcinoma were enrolled in the trial. Before TCR sequencing, CD4+ T cells and CD8+ T cells from peripheral blood were sorted into separate populations.

This sample is part of a study of OX40 agonist ivuxolimab in advanced cancers. Broadly, across the study: Ivuxolimab was an agonistic, fully human IgG2 monoclonal antibody directed against OX40 (CD134), a costimulatory receptor. The paper covers the monotherapy dose-escalation part of the phase I ivuxolimab trial, which included N ≈ 50 patients. The point of sequencing TCRbeta in the periphery was to test whether ivuxolimab changed TCR sequence diversity and drove clonal T-cell expansion. Intravenous ivuxolimab was administered to patients every 2 weeks at six dose levels: 0.01, 0.1, 0.3, 1.5, 3 and 10 mg/kg. Prior anti-PD-1, anti-PD-L1 or anti-CTLA-4 therapy was permitted, and checkpoint inhibitors had been received by approximately 39% of dose-escalation patients. Of the 50 or so patients in dose escalation, about 19 had hepatocellular carcinoma, about 15 had melanoma, 9 had renal cell carcinoma and 9 had head and neck cancer. In the dose-escalation cohort, around four fifths of patients were male, and the mean age was 60 years with a range of about 20 to 90. Three dose-escalation patients achieved partial responses, one with hepatocellular carcinoma and two with cutaneous melanoma.

Its CDR3 holds 15 amino acids, cysteine through phenylalanine. CDR3 DNA only is kept here, 45 bases in frame from base 1. CDR1 and CDR2, looked up from the germline V gene, are MNHEY and SVGAGI. V is trimmed back by 6 bases and J by 6 bases, and the junction contains 13 bases that no gene match accounts for. What the authors observed across the whole study: Low levels of normalized T-cell clonal expansion were also shown by some nonresponding patients. After ivuxolimab, more expanded clones were found on average in CD8+ T cells than in CD4+ T cells. The antigen specificity of the peripheral T cells that underwent clonal expansion was not determined. At doses of 0.1 to 3.0 mg/kg, clonal expansion of both CD4+ and CD8+ blood T cells was observed from baseline to week 6. In partial responders in the 0.1-3.0 mg/kg groups, normalized peripheral clonal expansion was found to be among the lowest, especially among CD8+ T cells.

This TCR was sampled from an adult with an advanced solid tumor such as melanoma, head and neck, liver or kidney cancer. This material consisted of CD4+ or CD8+ T cells sorted from blood, taken in a trial of the OX40 agonist ivuxolimab. The chain is made from TRBV6-5 and TRBJ1-1, and TRBD1 aligns with 7 junction nucleotides. The CDR3 is CASSRGSTQGAEAFF. The sequence in DNA is TGTGCCAGCAGCCGGGGGTCCACCCAGGGGGCTGAAGCTTTCTTT.